The clone carrying this T cell receptor beta chain was detected once. What it binds is unknown. This sample is drawn from a study of graft-versus-host responses after intestinal transplantation. Study information: Recipients obtained multivisceral, liver-intestinal, or isolated intestinal transplants. Notes on the study in general: Detected in recipient marrow were GvH clones, some of which were first observed in ileum or blood. Allografts from individuals with graft-donor T cell macrochimerism displayed high graft-versus-host to host-versus-graft clonal ratios.

Profiling relied on immunoSEQ multiplex PCR, and the TCRdb table lists in-frame clones only, not all of them. The sample shows fewer than 90,000 clones, about 94% of them seen only once. The sequence derives from a human donor who was the organ donor for an intestinal transplant. Sequences were derived from unstimulated CD4+ T cells sorted from spleen or lymph node cells, sampled before transplant.

CDR3 sequence reads: CASSYSGGGGGYEQYF. The CDR3 coding sequence is TGTGCCAGCAGTTACTCTGGGGGCGGGGGCGGCTACGAGCAGTACTTC. The V call is TRBV6-6, the J call TRBJ2-5, with TRBD2 as a possible D gene (7 bases). The tail of the sequence fits TRBJ2-7 better, so the J call may be wrong. Germline CDR1 is MNHNY and CDR2 is SVGAGI (reference sequence). This CDR3 spans 16 amino acids.